This TCR beta chain appears in the sequencing data of a study of T cells in Graves' hyperthyroidism and ophthalmopathy. It was RNA transcripts that yielded the amplified TCR beta CDR3 regions. Using the HTBI primer set, a first-round RT-PCR was run on the TCR CDR3. From the multiplex PCR reads, TCRdb called clonotypes with MiXCR, one entry per CDR3 protein. The sample lists over 300,000 distinct CDR3 sequences, 14% occurring once. Per germline, CDR1 KGHSH and CDR2 LQKENI. V was clipped by 3 bases and J by 3 bases, with 13 bases between them. The CDR3 is made up of 15 amino acids. Findings of the study overall: With a median lead of about six months before onset, the model predicted ophthalmopathy.

In regard to this clonotype: Its specificity is not known.

The chain recombines TRBV18 with TRBJ2-3; possibly TRBD1 or TRBD2 for D (5 bases each). The sequence was obtained from a woman aged 55 to 70 with Graves' hyperthyroidism. Input material: blood. The CDR3 region has the DNA TGTGCCAGCTCACCCACCGTGGGGACGACAGATACGCAGTATTTT. Its protein product is CASSPTVGTTDTQYF.